Shown below are 18 T cell receptor beta chains from a single sample sequenced in a study of cytomegalovirus exposure and HLA in healthy donors. The primer mix had 60 Vbeta and 13 Jbeta primers. Sequenced by immunoSEQ multiplex PCR; TCRdb stores in-frame clones only, minus some. The data contain 110,000 to 150,000 clones, over 60% of them singletons. The sequencing sample was made of PBMCs. The receptors here all came from a man between 40 and 49 years old in good health and CMV-seronegative.

This clone was seen a few times. V usage is TRBV6-4 and J usage is TRBJ2-1; D possibly corresponds to TRBD1 (5 bases). This CDR3 comprises 14 residues. With 6 bases removed from V and 5 bases from J, the gap between germline ends came to 14 bases. CDR1 is MRHNA, CDR2 SNTAGT, per germline. The CDR3: CASSPDTVHNEQFF. The CDR3 DNA is TGTGCCAGCAGCCCGGACACGGTCCACAATGAGCAGTTCTTC.

This sequence joins TRBV27 and TRBJ2-3, with 7 bases that match TRBD1. Germline V gene sequence: CDR1 MNHEY, CDR2 SMNVEV (reference sequence). Trimming took 4 bases from V and 0 from J; bases not matched to a gene: 4. The CDR3 runs 15 residues. The CDR3 region is CASSSGQRSTDTQYF. The CDR3 coding sequence is TGTGCCAGCAGTTCGGGACAGCGAAGCACAGATACGCAGTATTTT.

The chain employs TRBV7-2 and TRBJ1-6; 7 bases are a match to TRBD1. The CDR3 is made up of 16 amino acids. V trimming: 4 bases; J trimming: 4 bases; junction bases outside the gene matches: 7. Germline values: CDR1 SGHTA, CDR2 FQGNSA. The CDR3: CASSYGTRGYNSPLHF. The CDR3 DNA reads as TGTGCCAGCAGCTACGGGACCAGGGGGTATAATTCACCCCTCCACTTT. The complete variable domain, with remaining parts taken from reference TRBV7-2 and TRBJ1-6, reads GAGVSQSPSNKVTEKGKDVELRCDPISGHTALYWYRQSLGQGLEFLIYFQGNSAPDKSGLPSDRFSAERTGGSVSTLTIQRTQQEDSAVYLCASSYGTRGYNSPLHFGNGTRLTVT.

The chain employs TRBV9 and TRBJ1-2, with a weak D call TRBD1 (6 bases). Trimming took off 0 bases at V and 7 bases at J, with 19 bases between the two ends. CDR1 and CDR2 (germline): SGDLS, YYNGEE. This CDR3 has 16 residues. The CDR3 here is CASSVAVVGVTGGYTF. CDR3 in DNA: TGTGCCAGCAGCGTAGCGGTCGTCGGGGTGACAGGTGGCTACACCTTC. The full variable domain, with the rest looked up from reference TRBV9 and TRBJ1-2, is DSGVTQTPKHLITATGQRVTLRCSPRSGDLSVYWYQQSLDQGLQFLIQYYNGEERAKGNILERFSAQQFPDLHSELNLSSLELGDSALYFCASSVAVVGVTGGYTFGSGTRLTVV.

The genes are TRBV6-1 and TRBJ1-2; TRBD1 matches at 7 bases. Trimming took 7 bases from V and 4 from J; bases not matched to a gene: 9. In germline, CDR1 is MNHNS, CDR2 SASEGT. The CDR3 runs to 14 residues. The CDR3 bases are TGTGCCAGCACCGCATCCGGGACAGCCTATGGCTACACCTTC. It yields the protein CASTASGTAYGYTF.

The chain joins TRBV6-5 to TRBJ2-7; the match to TRBD1 covers 7 bases. The CDR3 length is 14 residues. Germline CDR1 reads MNHEY; CDR2 reads SVGAGI. V shed 5 bases and J 3 bases; nucleotides not matched to a gene: 7. The CDR3 sequence is CASSRQGNRYEQYF. CDR3 DNA: TGTGCCAGCAGTAGACAGGGTAATCGCTACGAGCAGTACTTC.

The rearrangement joins TRBV5-1 to TRBJ1-5; TRBD1 might be the D (6 bases). Germline CDR1 reads SGHRS; CDR2 reads YFSETQ. There are 16 residues in the CDR3. V lost 4 bases, J lost 1 base, and 15 bases lay in between. The CDR3 loop reads CASSPAPTGSNQPQHF. CDR3 nucleotides: TGCGCCAGCAGCCCGGCCCCCACAGGGAGCAATCAGCCCCAGCATTTT.

The rearrangement uses TRBV28 and TRBJ2-7; the match to TRBD1 covers 10 bases. The CDR3 has 16 amino acids. Germline V gene data show CDR1 as MDHEN and CDR2 as SYDVKM. J lost 4 bases, V lost 6 bases, and 12 bases had no gene match. CDR3 DNA: TGTGCCAGCAGCCACCTGGAGGGACAGGGGCTATACGAGCAGTACTTC. Protein sequence: CASSHLEGQGLYEQYF.

This clone showed up just a few times. The genes are TRBV5-1 and TRBJ1-3, with D possibly TRBD1 on 5 matching bases. The CDR3 is 15 residues long. The V and J ends lost 1 base and 2 bases respectively, with 10 bases between them. Germline loops: CDR1 SGHRS, CDR2 YFSETQ. This chain's CDR3 is CASSLWPGTGNTIYF. The DNA for the CDR3 is TGCGCCAGCAGCTTGTGGCCAGGGACTGGAAACACCATATATTTT.

This clone was recorded only once. The gene calls are TRBV10-3 and TRBJ2-3; 10 bases match TRBD1. The J segment lost 4 bases and the V segment lost 8 bases, leaving 9 bases of the junction unmatched. Germline V gives CDR1 ENHRY, CDR2 SYGVKD. There are 15 residues in the CDR3. The CDR3 nucleotides are TGTGCCATCCAAGGGGGACAGGGGTTATCAGATACGCAGTATTTT. Translating gives CAIQGGQGLSDTQYF.

This sequence joins TRBV7-3 and TRBJ1-6; a weak D match, TRBD1 (6 bases). CDR1 and CDR2 from the germline V gene are SGHTA and FQGTGA. The CDR3 spans 14 residues. The V and J ends lost 2 bases and 7 bases respectively, with 9 bases between them. CDR3: CASSLLDRNSPLHF. In nucleotides, the CDR3 is TGTGCCAGCAGCTTATTGGACAGAAATTCACCCCTCCACTTT.

J is TRBJ2-5 and V is TRBV6-5, with a tentative D call TRBD1 (6 bases). The germline V and J ends were trimmed by 7 bases and 5 bases, with 8 bases remaining between them. The CDR3 loop spans 11 amino acids. The V gene's germline CDR1 is MNHEY and CDR2 SVGAGI. The CDR3 region is CASTRGETQYF. CDR3 DNA sequence: TGTGCCAGCACCAGGGGTGAGACCCAGTACTTC.

The gene calls are TRBV19 and TRBJ2-6; perhaps TRBD1 as D (6 bases). The ends were cut back, 9 bases at V and 0 bases at J, with 12 bases in the middle. This CDR3 has 15 amino acids. Per the germline V gene, CDR1 is LNHDA and CDR2 is SQIVND (reference sequence). Written as DNA, the CDR3 is TGTGCCAGCCAGAGGACAGCCTCTGGGGCCAACGTCCTGACTTTC. Translating it yields CASQRTASGANVLTF.

CDR3: CAISRDRDGNTEAFF. CDR3 nucleotides: TGTGCCATATCGAGGGACAGGGACGGTAACACTGAAGCTTTCTTT. The gene calls are TRBV10-3 and TRBJ1-1, with 9 bases that match TRBD1. J was trimmed by 2 bases and V by 9 bases; bases with no gene match: 10. The CDR3 contains 15 residues. CDR1 ENHRY and CDR2 SYGVKD come from the germline V gene.

This chain connects TRBV5-1 to TRBJ2-7, with 8 positions matching TRBD1. The CDR3 has 15 residues. J was trimmed by 6 bases and V by 3 bases; bases with no gene match: 11. The germline V gene has CDR1 SGHRS and CDR2 YFSETQ. CDR3 sequence reads: CASSSSGQEASEQYF. Here the CDR3 DNA reads TGCGCCAGCAGCTCCTCGGGACAGGAAGCCAGCGAGCAGTACTTC.

V and J are TRBV14 and TRBJ2-2; TRBD2 aligns across 8 bases. CDR3 length: 15 amino acids. CDR1 and CDR2 from the germline V gene are SGHDN and FVKESK. V shed 3 bases, J shed 4 bases, and the junction held 4 bases outside the gene matches. The CDR3 region is CASSHSSGSTGELFF. CDR3 DNA sequence: TGTGCCAGCAGCCATTCGAGCGGGAGCACCGGGGAGCTGTTTTTT.

The chain carries TRBV6-1 and TRBJ2-3; 12 nucleotides line up with TRBD2. The CDR3 length is 17 residues. Trimming took 0 bases from V and 5 from J; bases not matched to a gene: 6. Germline CDR1 MNHNS, CDR2 SASEGT. CDR3 loop: CASSEALAGGLIDTQYF. As DNA, the CDR3 is TGTGCCAGCAGTGAAGCGCTAGCGGGGGGGCTGATAGATACGCAGTATTTT.

The V and J genes are TRBV10-3 and TRBJ2-5, with D possibly TRBD1 on 5 matching bases. CDR1 is ENHRY, CDR2 SYGVKD, per germline. V lost 0 bases, J lost 1 base, and 6 bases lay in between. CDR3 size: 14 residues. CDR3 nucleotide sequence: TGTGCCATCAGTGAGTCGACAGCCCAAGAGACCCAGTACTTC. This encodes CAISESTAQETQYF.